These 27 T cell receptor beta chains share one sample of origin, sequenced in a study of Ad26.COV2.S vaccination and SARS-CoV-2 variants. Treatment in this sample: about 20 received Ad26.COV2.S at low or high dose, single or two shots; a few received placebo; per-sample allocation not given. Sampling was performed 63 days after the first vaccine or placebo injection. Some clones are missing from TCRdb's copy, which holds only in-frame ones; the method was immunoSEQ multiplex PCR. The sample gives 400,000 to 450,000 clones, around nine tenths of which show up once; 12% is in the top ten. Specimen: peripheral blood, collected in a trial of Ad26.COV2.S vaccine versus placebo. The receptor source for this set is a person between 18 and 60 years old who received the Ad26.COV2.S COVID-19 vaccine or a placebo.

The chain employs TRBV5-6 and TRBJ1-4; D not certain. Germline lookup yields CDR1 SGHDT and CDR2 YYEEEE. The CDR3 is 14 residues long. Trimming took 4 bases from V and 5 from J, leaving 12 bases between them. The CDR3 sequence is CASSPDGGNEKLFF. The CDR3, as DNA: TGTGCCAGCAGCCCAGACGGCGGAAATGAAAAACTGTTTTTT.

The chain uses TRBV5-4 and TRBJ2-1; 10 nucleotides line up with TRBD1. V shed 3 bases, J shed 8 bases, and the junction held 5 bases outside the gene matches. CDR3 length: 14 residues. Germline V CDR1 and CDR2: SGHNT, YYREEE (reference sequence). In DNA form, the CDR3 reads TGTGCCAGCAGCTCGGGACAGGGGAGAGATGAGCAGTTCTTC. It codes for CASSSGQGRDEQFF.

This rearrangement joins TRBV4-1 to TRBJ2-3; no clear D gene. Trimming took 1 base from V and 0 from J, leaving 11 bases between them. The CDR3 has 16 residues. CDR1 and CDR2 from the germline V gene are MGHRA and YSYEKL. This CDR3 is CASSQGILGSTDTQYF. The CDR3 DNA sequence: TGCGCCAGCAGCCAAGGCATCCTAGGTAGCACAGATACGCAGTATTTT.

The chain employs TRBV7-2 and TRBJ2-3; 13 nucleotides match TRBD2. The CDR3 length is 17 residues. The germline CDR1 and CDR2 sequences are SGHTA and FQGNSA. J lost 4 bases, V lost 5 bases, and 9 bases had no gene match. In DNA, the CDR3 is TGTGCCAGCAGCAGCCCGACTAGCGGGAGGTGGGCAGATACGCAGTATTTT. Its translation is CASSSPTSGRWADTQYF. Drawing the rest from reference TRBV7-2 and TRBJ2-3, the complete variable domain is GAGVSQSPSNKVTEKGKDVELRCDPISGHTALYWYRQSLGQGLEFLIYFQGNSAPDKSGLPSDRFSAERTGGSVSTLTIQRTQQEDSAVYLCASSSPTSGRWADTQYFGPGTRLTVL.

This rearrangement joins TRBV15 to TRBJ2-3; D is unclear. Germline lookup yields CDR1 LNHNV and CDR2 YYDKDF (reference sequence). This CDR3 comprises 13 residues. With 0 bases removed from V and 6 bases from J, the gap between germline ends came to 7 bases. The CDR3 loop is CATSRDVGDTQYF. The CDR3 DNA reads as TGTGCCACCAGCAGAGATGTAGGGGATACGCAGTATTTT.

The V gene is TRBV28, the J gene TRBJ2-1; 8 nucleotides align to TRBD2. Germline-derived CDR1 and CDR2 are MDHEN and SYDVKM. This CDR3 has 14 amino acids. V lost 7 bases to trimming and J lost 8 bases; unmatched junction nucleotides: 10. CDR3 DNA sequence: TGTGCCAGCACCTCGGGGCGGGAGGAGTATGAGCAGTTCTTC. This gives the protein CASTSGREEYEQFF.

In DNA, the CDR3 is TGTGCCAGCTCACCTGAGCGGGGGACTCCCACTTACGAGCAGTACTTC. Translated: CASSPERGTPTYEQYF. The chain combines TRBV18 with TRBJ2-7, with 8 bases aligning to TRBD2. The CDR3 is 16 amino acids. CDR1 KGHSH and CDR2 LQKENI come from the germline V gene. Trimming removed 3 bases from V and 4 bases from J; junction bases left unmatched: 11.

The count of this clone is one. Within the sample, other DNA sequences also encode this same CDR3. For the CDR3, the DNA is TGCAGCGTTGAAGGGGGTTACGAGCAGTACTTC. Translation: CSVEGGYEQYF. V gene TRBV29-1 combines with J gene TRBJ2-7, with D uncertain. The V gene's germline CDR1 is SQVTM and CDR2 ANQGSEA. V lost 1 base to trimming and J lost 4 bases, with 5 bases between them. The CDR3 consists of 11 residues.

The chain joins TRBV12-3 or TRBV12-4 to TRBJ1-1, with D uncertain. CDR3 length: 13 residues. V lost 5 bases to trimming and J lost 2 bases, with 9 bases between them. In DNA, the CDR3 is TGTGCCAGCAGTAGGGTGGGAAACACTGAAGCTTTCTTT. Amino acids: CASSRVGNTEAFF.

V and J are TRBV9 and TRBJ2-7, with TRBD2 matching 14 bases. Trimming at V came to 3 bases and at J to 5 bases, leaving 4 bases not matched to a gene. Germline V CDR1 and CDR2: SGDLS, YYNGEE. The CDR3 has 15 residues. The CDR3: CASSASGLAGDEQYF. The CDR3 DNA reads TGTGCCAGCAGCGCCTCGGGACTAGCGGGGGACGAGCAGTACTTC. The complete variable domain, with remaining parts taken from reference TRBV9 and TRBJ2-7, reads DSGVTQTPKHLITATGQRVTLRCSPRSGDLSVYWYQQSLDQGLQFLIQYYNGEERAKGNILERFSAQQFPDLHSELNLSSLELGDSALYFCASSASGLAGDEQYFGPGTRLTVT.

The chain has TRBV18 and TRBJ2-5, with D perhaps assigned TRBD1 or TRBD2 (5 bases each). The germline gives CDR1 KGHSH, CDR2 LQKENI. V lost 0 bases to trimming and J lost 6 bases, with 8 bases between them. The CDR3 runs 13 residues. In DNA form, the CDR3 reads TGTGCCAGCTCACCACCGGGGGAACAGACCCAGTACTTC. This sequence encodes CASSPPGEQTQYF.

This chain joins TRBV7-2 and TRBJ2-7; D uncertain. CDR3 length equals 13 residues. Germline CDR1 and CDR2: SGHTA and FQGNSA. The V end was cut by 3 bases, the J end by 3 bases, with 9 bases between. The CDR3 loop is CASSLGGYYEQYF. The DNA of the CDR3 is TGTGCCAGCAGCTTGGGCGGTTACTACGAGCAGTACTTC.

This chain uses TRBV5-5 with TRBJ1-3, with 7 positions matching TRBD1. This CDR3 comprises 15 residues. Germline V gives CDR1 SGHKS, CDR2 YYEKEE (reference sequence). V lost 0 bases to trimming and J lost 4 bases; unmatched junction nucleotides: 4. The CDR3 region has the DNA TGTGCCAGCAGCTTGGGAGTGACAGGGGGAAACACCATATATTTT. It translates to CASSLGVTGGNTIYF.

CDR3 DNA sequence: TGTGCCAGCAGTTTAAGTGGTTGGACTGAAGCTTTCTTT. As protein: CASSLSGWTEAFF. The V and J genes are TRBV27 and TRBJ1-1, with D unresolved. The V gene's germline CDR1 is MNHEY and CDR2 SMNVEV (reference sequence). V was trimmed by 2 bases and J by 5 bases, leaving 9 bases between them. The CDR3 sequence is 13 residues long.

In this sample, this clone turned up once. The chain links TRBV19 to TRBJ2-2; D may be TRBD1 (7 bases). The CDR3 contains 14 residues. Germline loops: CDR1 LNHDA, CDR2 SQIVND (reference sequence). Trimming removed 9 bases from V and 4 bases from J, with 15 bases in between. The CDR3 spells CASVNRGGTGELFF. The CDR3 bases are TGTGCCAGCGTTAACAGGGGAGGCACCGGGGAGCTGTTTTTT.

This chain uses TRBV18 with TRBJ2-7; D is unresolved. Germline-derived CDR1 and CDR2 are KGHSH and LQKENI. With 3 bases removed from V and 6 bases from J, the gap between germline ends came to 12 bases. CDR3 size: 13 residues. The CDR3 region is CASSPSEAIEQYF. CDR3 bases: TGTGCCAGCTCACCCTCGGAAGCTATCGAGCAGTACTTC.

The chain recombines TRBV30 with TRBJ2-1; D is ambiguous. The V end lost 3 bases, the J end lost 7 bases, and 7 bases lay between the germline ends. CDR3 length: 11 amino acids. Germline CDR1 reads GTSNPN; CDR2 reads SVGIG (reference sequence). The CDR3 spells CAWSPGNEQFF. The CDR3 coding sequence is TGTGCCTGGAGCCCCGGGAATGAGCAGTTCTTC.

This sequence joins TRBV28 and TRBJ1-5, with 7 bases that match TRBD1. Trimming removed 6 bases from V and 9 bases from J; junction bases left unmatched: 11. The CDR3 consists of 14 residues. Germline V lookup: CDR1 MDHEN, CDR2 SYDVKM. For the CDR3, the DNA is TGTGCCAGCAGCCTTCTGGGAGGGGGCGTGCCCCAGCATTTT. It specifies CASSLLGGGVPQHF.

This clone was picked up one time. The chain employs TRBV6-1 and TRBJ1-3; 8 bases are shared with TRBD1. The CDR3 sequence is 14 residues long. J was trimmed by 3 bases and V by 3 bases; bases with no gene match: 1. Germline V CDR1 and CDR2: MNHNS, SASEGT. The CDR3 region is CASSETGVGNTIYF. CDR3 in DNA: TGTGCCAGCAGTGAGACAGGGGTTGGAAACACCATATATTTT.

The rearrangement uses TRBV7-2 and TRBJ2-3, with D uncertain. There are 19 residues in the CDR3. CDR1 is SGHTA and CDR2 is FQGNSA in the germline V gene. The V end was cut by 4 bases, the J end by 0 bases, with 23 bases between. CDR3 protein: CASSSPGLVRKGSTDTQYF. The CDR3 nucleotides read TGTGCCAGCAGCTCACCCGGTTTGGTGAGGAAGGGTAGCACAGATACGCAGTATTTT.

The rearrangement uses TRBV3-1 (or the pseudogene TRBV3-2) and TRBJ1-3; tentative D call: TRBD1 (6 bases). There are 16 residues in the CDR3. Trimming pared 7 bases from V and 0 bases from J, leaving 16 bases between. Looked up from germline, CDR1 is LGHDT and CDR2 is YNNKEL (reference sequence). CDR3: CASNARGRLSGNTIYF. For the CDR3, the DNA is TGTGCCAGCAACGCAAGGGGGAGACTCTCTGGAAACACCATATATTTT.

The V gene is TRBV13, the J gene TRBJ1-1, with D possibly matching TRBD1 (5 bases). This CDR3 is 13 amino acids long. Trimming cost V 0 bases and J 11 bases, with 13 bases left between them. The germline gives CDR1 PRHDT, CDR2 FYEKMQ (reference sequence). As DNA, the CDR3 is TGTGCCAGCAGCTTAGGGGGGGTCCCGAGGGCTTTCTTT. Amino acids: CASSLGGVPRAFF.

The rearrangement uses TRBV18 and TRBJ2-5; D is uncertain. Germline V CDR1 and CDR2: KGHSH, LQKENI. V shed 1 base and J shed 0 bases, with 9 bases lying between them. The CDR3 has 15 residues. The CDR3 reads CASSPRQSDQETQYF. The CDR3 DNA reads TGTGCCAGCTCACCACGCCAGTCTGACCAAGAGACCCAGTACTTC.

V is TRBV10-3 and J is TRBJ1-5; TRBD1 might be the D (6 bases). Trimming left V 2 bases short and J 5 bases short, with 16 bases between. This CDR3 has 16 residues. Germline assignment: CDR1 ENHRY and CDR2 SYGVKD. CDR3 nucleotide sequence: TGTGCCATCAGTGAGCGGAGTACAGGGTCCCATCAGCCCCAGCATTTT. It codes for CAISERSTGSHQPQHF.

Comment on this clone: The sample has other DNA sequences that encode this CDR3 too. The rearrangement links TRBV7-9 to TRBJ1-1; D is ambiguous. V was clipped by 1 base and J by 5 bases, with 5 bases between them. The CDR3 runs 12 residues. In germline, CDR1 is SEHNR, CDR2 FQNEAQ (reference sequence). This CDR3 is CASSLGETEAFF. The CDR3, as DNA: TGTGCCAGCAGCTTAGGGGAGACTGAAGCTTTCTTT.

The chain recombines TRBV10-3 with TRBJ1-1; no reliable D call. V lost 4 bases, J lost 5 bases, and 8 bases lay in between. The CDR3 has 12 residues. Germline V CDR1 and CDR2: ENHRY, SYGVKD. The CDR3 loop is CAISVRGTEAFF. CDR3 bases: TGTGCCATCAGTGTTCGGGGTACTGAAGCTTTCTTT.

The chain combines TRBV12-2 with TRBJ2-7; the table's TRBD2 call for D was not verified on the DNA. TRBV12-2 constitutes a pseudogene. The CDR3 covers 16 residues. The CDR3 DNA reads as TGTGCAAGTCGCCAGGGAGGCGTGGGGACCTACTACGAGCAGTACTTC. It yields the protein CASRQGGVGTYYEQYF.